This is a list of T cell receptor beta chains from one sample in a study of blood T cell repertoires in COVID-19. The assay was immunoSEQ multiplex PCR, and TCRdb's table has in-frame clones only and misses some. Of a few hundred thousand clones listed, roughly nine tenths were seen once; the top ten hold 1% to 1.5%. The sample taken for sequencing was peripheral blood. The receptors shown here come from a man aged 35-49 years with acute or convalescent COVID-19. Both conserved end residues are part of each CDR3. The D gene is left open where the match is weak. Some rows mark clone size as missing; the rest say once, few, many or name a class of expanded clone.

v_gene: TRBV14; d_gene: .; abundance: .; len: 16; j_gene: TRBJ1-4; CDR3aa: CASSPLNSPTNEKLFF; CDR3nt: TGTGCCAGCAGCCCATTAAACAGCCCAACTAATGAAAAACTGTTTTTT
v_gene: TRBV5-6; d_gene: TRBD1; abundance: .; len: 16; j_gene: TRBJ1-3; CDR3aa: CASSYSRQGARNTIYF; CDR3nt: TGTGCCAGCAGCTATTCTAGACAGGGGGCGAGAAACACCATATATTTT
v_gene: TRBV27; d_gene: TRBD1; abundance: .; len: 14; j_gene: TRBJ1-1; CDR3aa: CASSSRQGYTEAFF; CDR3nt: TGTGCCAGCAGTTCCAGACAGGGTTACACTGAAGCTTTCTTT
v_gene: TRBV28; d_gene: TRBD2; abundance: .; len: 16; j_gene: TRBJ2-3; CDR3aa: CASSPAGGPETNTQYF; CDR3nt: TGTGCCAGCAGCCCAGCGGGAGGGCCGGAGACGAATACGCAGTATTTT
v_gene: TRBV19; d_gene: .; abundance: .; len: 11; j_gene: TRBJ2-1; CDR3aa: CASSIGPEQFF; CDR3nt: TGTGCCAGTAGTATAGGGCCTGAGCAGTTCTTC
v_gene: TRBV5-4; d_gene: TRBD2; abundance: .; len: 16; j_gene: TRBJ2-3; CDR3aa: CAIRGTSGEITDTQYF; CDR3nt: TGTGCCATTAGAGGGACTAGCGGGGAGATCACAGATACGCAGTATTTT
v_gene: TRBV18; d_gene: .; abundance: .; len: 15; j_gene: TRBJ1-1; CDR3aa: CASSLTGNMNTEAFF; CDR3nt: TGTGCCAGCTCACTCACCGGGAACATGAACACTGAAGCTTTCTTT
v_gene: TRBV5-1; d_gene: TRBD1; abundance: .; len: 15; j_gene: TRBJ1-2; CDR3aa: CASSGTDRGDYGYTF; CDR3nt: TGCGCCAGCAGCGGTACGGACAGGGGCGACTATGGCTACACCTTC
v_gene: TRBV28; d_gene: TRBD2; abundance: .; len: 19; j_gene: TRBJ2-7; CDR3aa: CASSLYWLAGGNSSYEQYF; CDR3nt: TGTGCCAGCAGTTTATACTGGCTAGCGGGGGGCAACAGCTCCTACGAGCAGTACTTC
v_gene: TRBV9; d_gene: .; abundance: .; len: 15; j_gene: TRBJ2-3; CDR3aa: CASSVDGGNTDTQYF; CDR3nt: TGTGCCAGCAGCGTAGATGGGGGGAACACAGATACGCAGTATTTT
v_gene: TRBV11-2; d_gene: .; abundance: .; len: 15; j_gene: TRBJ1-3; CDR3aa: CASSVSRDSGNTIYF; CDR3nt: TGTGCCAGCAGCGTATCGAGGGACTCTGGAAACACCATATATTTT
v_gene: TRBV11-2; d_gene: .; abundance: .; len: 14; j_gene: TRBJ2-7; CDR3aa: CASSSPQRTYEQYF; CDR3nt: TGTGCCAGCAGCTCCCCCCAGCGGACCTACGAGCAGTACTTC
v_gene: TRBV5-1; d_gene: .; abundance: .; len: 14; j_gene: TRBJ1-1; CDR3aa: CASSLGGMNTEAFF; CDR3nt: TGCGCCAGCAGCTTGGGAGGGATGAACACTGAAGCTTTCTTT
v_gene: TRBV5-1; d_gene: .; abundance: .; len: 14; j_gene: TRBJ1-1; CDR3aa: CASSPGGGETEAFF; CDR3nt: TGCGCCAGCAGCCCGGGCGGAGGGGAAACTGAAGCTTTCTTT
v_gene: TRBV5-5; d_gene: .; abundance: .; len: 13; j_gene: TRBJ2-7; CDR3aa: CASSSGSSYEQYF; CDR3nt: TGTGCCAGCAGCTCAGGGTCGTCCTACGAGCAGTACTTC
v_gene: TRBV19; d_gene: TRBD2; abundance: .; len: 15; j_gene: TRBJ2-3; CDR3aa: CASSGAGVSTDTQYF; CDR3nt: TGTGCCAGTAGTGGAGCGGGAGTAAGCACAGATACGCAGTATTTT
v_gene: TRBV15; d_gene: .; abundance: .; len: 15; j_gene: TRBJ2-3; CDR3aa: CATSRDPRSADTQYF; CDR3nt: TGTGCCACCAGCAGAGATCCTAGATCGGCAGATACGCAGTATTTT
v_gene: TRBV24-1; d_gene: TRBD2; abundance: .; len: 17; j_gene: TRBJ2-3; CDR3aa: CATSETASGRGADTQYF; CDR3nt: TGTGCCACCAGTGAGACCGCTAGCGGGAGAGGGGCAGATACGCAGTATTTT
v_gene: TRBV19; d_gene: TRBD1; abundance: .; len: 15; j_gene: TRBJ2-7; CDR3aa: CASRTRDRGAYEQYF; CDR3nt: TGTGCCAGTAGGACCCGGGACAGGGGAGCCTACGAGCAGTACTTC
v_gene: TRBV7-9; d_gene: TRBD1; abundance: .; len: 15; j_gene: TRBJ2-3; CDR3aa: CASSLMGQSTDTQYF; CDR3nt: TGTGCCAGCAGCTTAATGGGACAGAGCACAGATACGCAGTATTTT
v_gene: TRBV12-3/TRBV12-4; d_gene: .; abundance: .; len: 13; j_gene: TRBJ1-4; CDR3aa: CASSLGTEEKLFF; CDR3nt: TGTGCCAGCAGTTTAGGAACAGAAGAAAAACTGTTTTTT
v_gene: TRBV28; d_gene: TRBD2; abundance: once; len: 16; j_gene: TRBJ2-1; CDR3aa: CASSRGLAGDYNEQFF; CDR3nt: TGTGCCAGCAGTCGCGGCCTAGCGGGAGACTACAATGAGCAGTTCTTC
v_gene: TRBV7-2; d_gene: .; abundance: .; len: 15; j_gene: TRBJ2-3; CDR3aa: CASSFGRAFTDTQYF; CDR3nt: TGTGCCAGCAGCTTCGGGCGGGCCTTCACAGATACGCAGTATTTT
v_gene: TRBV28; d_gene: .; abundance: once; len: 16; j_gene: TRBJ1-1; CDR3aa: CASLTSGGPSGTEAFF; CDR3nt: TGTGCCAGCCTTACGTCTGGGGGCCCTTCGGGCACTGAAGCTTTCTTT
v_gene: TRBV19; d_gene: TRBD1; abundance: .; len: 13; j_gene: TRBJ1-2; CDR3aa: CASSPDRAGGYTF; CDR3nt: TGTGCCAGTAGTCCCGACAGGGCAGGAGGCTACACCTTC
v_gene: TRBV7-9; d_gene: TRBD1; abundance: .; len: 15; j_gene: TRBJ1-2; CDR3aa: CASSLAGTDFYGYTF; CDR3nt: TGTGCCAGCAGCTTAGCCGGGACAGATTTCTATGGCTACACCTTC
v_gene: TRBV27; d_gene: TRBD1; abundance: .; len: 14; j_gene: TRBJ1-2; CDR3aa: CASSTQTGGRGYTF; CDR3nt: TGTGCCAGCAGTACCCAGACAGGGGGCCGCGGCTACACCTTC
v_gene: TRBV7-6; d_gene: TRBD2; abundance: .; len: 17; j_gene: TRBJ2-2; CDR3aa: CASSPTLAGRNTGELFF; CDR3nt: TGTGCCAGCAGCCCAACTTTAGCGGGCAGGAACACCGGGGAGCTGTTTTTT
v_gene: TRBV5-4; d_gene: .; abundance: .; len: 13; j_gene: TRBJ2-1; CDR3aa: CASSRPVGDEQFF; CDR3nt: TGTGCCAGCAGCCGCCCGGTCGGGGATGAGCAGTTCTTC
v_gene: TRBV28; d_gene: TRBD1; abundance: .; len: 14; j_gene: TRBJ2-4; CDR3aa: CASAEDREEDIQYF; CDR3nt: TGTGCCAGCGCCGAGGACAGGGAAGAGGACATTCAGTACTTC
v_gene: TRBV10-1; d_gene: .; abundance: .; len: 15; j_gene: TRBJ2-7; CDR3aa: CASSISGQPADEQYF; CDR3nt: TGCGCCAGCTCCATCTCAGGACAGCCTGCCGACGAGCAGTACTTC
v_gene: TRBV11-2; d_gene: .; abundance: few; len: 14; j_gene: TRBJ2-4; CDR3aa: CASSLLGARHIQYF; CDR3nt: TGTGCCAGCAGCCTCCTAGGGGCCAGGCACATTCAGTACTTC
v_gene: TRBV5-5; d_gene: .; abundance: once; len: 15; j_gene: TRBJ2-5; CDR3aa: CASSLLQGFQETQYF; CDR3nt: TGTGCCAGCAGCTTACTACAGGGCTTCCAAGAGACCCAGTACTTC
v_gene: TRBV28; d_gene: TRBD1; abundance: .; len: 14; j_gene: TRBJ1-1; CDR3aa: CASREGQGTTEAFF; CDR3nt: TGTGCCAGCAGAGAGGGACAGGGGACCACTGAAGCTTTCTTT
v_gene: TRBV6-2/TRBV6-3; d_gene: .; abundance: few; len: 16; j_gene: TRBJ2-1; CDR3aa: CASSPSGQVRAREQFF; CDR3nt: TGTGCCAGCAGCCCAAGCGGGCAGGTAAGGGCTCGTGAGCAGTTCTTC
v_gene: TRBV5-1; d_gene: TRBD1; abundance: .; len: 17; j_gene: TRBJ1-1; CDR3aa: CASSLNWDRGKNTEAFF; CDR3nt: TGCGCCAGCAGCTTGAATTGGGACAGGGGGAAGAACACTGAAGCTTTCTTT
v_gene: TRBV28; d_gene: .; abundance: .; len: 16; j_gene: TRBJ2-7; CDR3aa: CASSFHLGTLTYEQYF; CDR3nt: TGTGCCAGCAGTTTCCACCTCGGGACATTAACCTACGAGCAGTACTTC
v_gene: TRBV15; d_gene: .; abundance: .; len: 15; j_gene: TRBJ1-5; CDR3aa: CATSSPLSGNQPQHF; CDR3nt: TGTGCCACCAGCAGCCCCCTTTCGGGCAATCAGCCCCAGCATTTT
v_gene: TRBV7-2; d_gene: .; abundance: .; len: 15; j_gene: TRBJ1-6; CDR3aa: CASSIQGPYNSPLHF; CDR3nt: TGTGCCAGCAGCATACAGGGCCCCTATAATTCACCCCTCCACTTT
v_gene: TRBV10-2; d_gene: TRBD1; abundance: few; len: 15; j_gene: TRBJ1-1; CDR3aa: CASSVRDRGGTEAFF; CDR3nt: TGCGCCAGCAGTGTTCGGGACAGGGGGGGCACTGAAGCTTTCTTT
v_gene: TRBV29-1; d_gene: TRBD1; abundance: .; len: 17; j_gene: TRBJ2-3; CDR3aa: CSVTAPPGQGIADTQYF; CDR3nt: TGCAGCGTGACGGCCCCGCCAGGACAGGGAATAGCAGATACGCAGTATTTT
v_gene: TRBV7-3; d_gene: TRBD1; abundance: .; len: 14; j_gene: TRBJ1-1; CDR3aa: CASSPDPGQGKAFF; CDR3nt: TGTGCCAGCAGCCCAGACCCGGGACAGGGGAAAGCTTTCTTT
v_gene: TRBV6-5; d_gene: TRBD1; abundance: .; len: 14; j_gene: TRBJ2-7; CDR3aa: CASRIRQGEYEQYF; CDR3nt: TGTGCCAGCAGAATTAGACAGGGGGAATACGAGCAGTACTTC
v_gene: TRBV9; d_gene: .; abundance: .; len: 14; j_gene: TRBJ2-3; CDR3aa: CASSVVGGRNTQYF; CDR3nt: TGTGCCAGCAGCGTAGTGGGGGGACGCAATACGCAGTATTTT
v_gene: TRBV28; d_gene: TRBD1; abundance: .; len: 14; j_gene: TRBJ1-5; CDR3aa: CASRTTGFNQPQHF; CDR3nt: TGTGCCAGCAGGACGACAGGGTTTAATCAGCCCCAGCATTTT
v_gene: TRBV7-8; d_gene: .; abundance: .; len: 12; j_gene: TRBJ2-5; CDR3aa: CASYRVGETQYF; CDR3nt: TGTGCCAGTTACAGGGTAGGAGAGACCCAGTACTTC
v_gene: TRBV14; d_gene: .; abundance: .; len: 16; j_gene: TRBJ1-5; CDR3aa: CASSQVGGQSNQPQHF; CDR3nt: TGTGCCAGCAGCCAAGTGGGAGGGCAGAGCAATCAGCCCCAGCATTTT
v_gene: TRBV15; d_gene: TRBD1; abundance: .; len: 16; j_gene: TRBJ1-5; CDR3aa: CATSTRTGSTNQPQHF; CDR3nt: TGTGCCACCAGCACTAGGACAGGGAGTACCAATCAGCCCCAGCATTTT